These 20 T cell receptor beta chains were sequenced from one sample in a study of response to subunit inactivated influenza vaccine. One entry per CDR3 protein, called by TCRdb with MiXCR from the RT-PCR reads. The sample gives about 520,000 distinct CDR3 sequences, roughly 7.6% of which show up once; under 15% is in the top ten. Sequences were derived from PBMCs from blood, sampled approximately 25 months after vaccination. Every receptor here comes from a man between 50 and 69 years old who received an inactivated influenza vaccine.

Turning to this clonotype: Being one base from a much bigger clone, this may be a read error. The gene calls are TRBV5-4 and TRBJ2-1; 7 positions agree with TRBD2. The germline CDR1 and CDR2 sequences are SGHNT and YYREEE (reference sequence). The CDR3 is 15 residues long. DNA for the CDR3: TGTGCCAGCAGCCTAAGCGGGGATCCCTACAATGAGCGGTTCTTC. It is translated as CASSLSGDPYNERFF. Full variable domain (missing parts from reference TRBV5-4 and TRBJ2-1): ETGVTQSPTHLIKTRGQQVTLRCSSQSGHNTVSWYQQALGQGPQFIFQYYREEENGRGNFPPRFSGLQFPNYSSELNVNALELDDSALYLCASSLSGDPYNERFFGPGTRLTVL.

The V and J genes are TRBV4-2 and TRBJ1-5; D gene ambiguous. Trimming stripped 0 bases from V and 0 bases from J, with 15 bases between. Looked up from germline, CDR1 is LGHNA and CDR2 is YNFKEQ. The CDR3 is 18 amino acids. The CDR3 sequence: CASSQDFIEQYSNQPQHF. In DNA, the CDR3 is TGTGCCAGCAGCCAAGATTTTATAGAACAATATAGCAATCAGCCCCAGCATTTT.

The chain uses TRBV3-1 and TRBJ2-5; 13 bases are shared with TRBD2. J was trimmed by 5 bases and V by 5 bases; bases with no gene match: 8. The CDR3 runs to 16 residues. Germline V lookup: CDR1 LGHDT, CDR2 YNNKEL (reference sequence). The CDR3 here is CASSSRTSGREETQYF. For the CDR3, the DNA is TGTGCCAGCAGCTCTAGGACTAGCGGGAGAGAGGAGACCCAGTACTTC.

CDR3 residues: CASSSTVNEQFF. The CDR3 bases are TGTGCCAGCAGTTCTACCGTCAATGAGCAGTTCTTC. V is TRBV6-2 or TRBV6-3 and J is TRBJ2-1; D uncertain. The length of the CDR3 is 12 residues. Germline V lookup: CDR1 MNHEY, CDR2 SVGEGT. Trimming removed 4 bases from V and 6 bases from J, with 7 bases in between.

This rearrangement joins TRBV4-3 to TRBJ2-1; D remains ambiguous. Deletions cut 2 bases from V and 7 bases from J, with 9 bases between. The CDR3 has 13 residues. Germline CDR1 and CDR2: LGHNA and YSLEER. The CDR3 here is CASSQTHLNEQFF. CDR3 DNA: TGCGCCAGCAGCCAAACTCACTTAAATGAGCAGTTCTTC.

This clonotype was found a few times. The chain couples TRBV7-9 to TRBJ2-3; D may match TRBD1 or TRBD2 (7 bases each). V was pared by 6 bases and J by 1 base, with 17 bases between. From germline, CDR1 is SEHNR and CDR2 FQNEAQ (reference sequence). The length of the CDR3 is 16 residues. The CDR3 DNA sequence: TGTGCCAGCAGTCCTTCGACAGGGAGGGGCACAGATACGCAGTATTTT. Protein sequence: CASSPSTGRGTDTQYF.

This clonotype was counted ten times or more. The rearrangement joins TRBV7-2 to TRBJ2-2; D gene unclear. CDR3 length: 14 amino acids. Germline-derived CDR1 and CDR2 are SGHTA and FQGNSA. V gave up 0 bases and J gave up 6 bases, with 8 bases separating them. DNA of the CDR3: TGTGCCAGCAGCTTAGCGCCTAGAGCCGGGGAGCTGTTTTTT. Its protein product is CASSLAPRAGELFF. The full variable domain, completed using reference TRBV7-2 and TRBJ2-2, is GAGVSQSPSNKVTEKGKDVELRCDPISGHTALYWYRQSLGQGLEFLIYFQGNSAPDKSGLPSDRFSAERTGGSVSTLTIQRTQQEDSAVYLCASSLAPRAGELFFGEGSRLTVL.

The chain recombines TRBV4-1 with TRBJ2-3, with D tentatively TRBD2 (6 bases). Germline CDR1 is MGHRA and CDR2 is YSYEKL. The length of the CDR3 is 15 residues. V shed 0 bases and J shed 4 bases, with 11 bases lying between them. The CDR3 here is CASSQDGGFPDTQYF. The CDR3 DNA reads TGCGCCAGCAGCCAAGATGGGGGGTTCCCAGATACGCAGTATTTT.

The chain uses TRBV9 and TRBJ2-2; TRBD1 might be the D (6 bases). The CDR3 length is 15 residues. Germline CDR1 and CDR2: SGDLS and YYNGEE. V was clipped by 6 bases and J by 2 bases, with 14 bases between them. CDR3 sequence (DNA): TGTGCCAGCAAGAAATCTGGGGGCAACACCGGGGAGCTGTTTTTT. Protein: CASKKSGGNTGELFF.

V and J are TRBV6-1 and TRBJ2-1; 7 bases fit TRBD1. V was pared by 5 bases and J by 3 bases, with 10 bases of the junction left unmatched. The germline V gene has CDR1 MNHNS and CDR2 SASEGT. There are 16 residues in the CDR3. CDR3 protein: CASSLRTTGIYNEQFF. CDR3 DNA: TGTGCCAGCAGTCTTCGAACGACAGGGATCTACAATGAGCAGTTCTTC.

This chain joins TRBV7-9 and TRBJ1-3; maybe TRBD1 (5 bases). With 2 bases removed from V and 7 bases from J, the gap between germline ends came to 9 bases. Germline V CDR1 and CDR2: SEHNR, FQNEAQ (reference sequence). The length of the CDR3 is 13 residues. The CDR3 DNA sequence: TGTGCCAGCAGCTTATCAGGGCAGAACACCATATATTTT. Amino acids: CASSLSGQNTIYF.

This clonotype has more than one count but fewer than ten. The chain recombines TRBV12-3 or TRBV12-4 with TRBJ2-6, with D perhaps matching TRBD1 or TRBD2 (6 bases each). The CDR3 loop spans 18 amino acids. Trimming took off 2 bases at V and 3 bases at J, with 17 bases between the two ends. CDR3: CASSLWVFGGDGANVLTF. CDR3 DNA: TGTGCCAGCAGTTTATGGGTTTTCGGGGGCGATGGGGCCAACGTCCTGACTTTC.

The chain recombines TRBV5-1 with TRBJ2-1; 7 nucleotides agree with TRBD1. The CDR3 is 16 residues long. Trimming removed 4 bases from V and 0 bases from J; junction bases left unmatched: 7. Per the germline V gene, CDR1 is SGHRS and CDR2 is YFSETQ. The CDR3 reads CASSVLTGDSYNEQFF. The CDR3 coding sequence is TGCGCCAGCAGCGTCCTAACAGGGGACTCCTACAATGAGCAGTTCTTC. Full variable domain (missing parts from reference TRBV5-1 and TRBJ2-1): KAGVTQTPRYLIKTRGQQVTLSCSPISGHRSVSWYQQTPGQGLQFLFEYFSETQRNKGNFPGRFSGRQFSNSRSEMNVSTLELGDSALYLCASSVLTGDSYNEQFFGPGTRLTVL.

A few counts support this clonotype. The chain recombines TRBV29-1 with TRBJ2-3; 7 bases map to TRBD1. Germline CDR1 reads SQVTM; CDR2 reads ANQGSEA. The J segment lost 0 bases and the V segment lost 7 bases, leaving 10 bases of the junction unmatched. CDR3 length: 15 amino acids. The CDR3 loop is CSASGQVYSTDTQYF. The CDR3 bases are TGCAGCGCATCCGGACAGGTCTATAGCACAGATACGCAGTATTTT.

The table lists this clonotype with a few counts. Written as DNA, the CDR3 is TGTGCCAGCAGGTCCCCATTACGGGACGCCTACGAGCAGTACTTC. Its protein product is CASRSPLRDAYEQYF. The chain couples TRBV28 to TRBJ2-7; D assignment may be TRBD1 or TRBD2 (5 bases each). With 6 bases removed from V and 2 bases from J, the gap between germline ends came to 17 bases. Germline CDR1 MDHEN, CDR2 SYDVKM. The CDR3 covers 15 residues.

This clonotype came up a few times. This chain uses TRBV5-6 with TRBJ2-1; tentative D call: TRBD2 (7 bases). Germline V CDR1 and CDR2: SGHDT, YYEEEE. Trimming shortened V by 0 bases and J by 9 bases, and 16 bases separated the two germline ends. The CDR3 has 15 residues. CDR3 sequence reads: CASSLGLGGPGEQFF. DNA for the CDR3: TGTGCCAGCAGCTTGGGCCTGGGGGGGCCTGGTGAGCAGTTCTTC.

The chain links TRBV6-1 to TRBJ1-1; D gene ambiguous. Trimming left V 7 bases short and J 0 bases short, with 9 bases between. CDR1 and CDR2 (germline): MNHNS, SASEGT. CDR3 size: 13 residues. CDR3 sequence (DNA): TGTGCCAGCACCAGGAGGATGAACACTGAAGCTTTCTTT. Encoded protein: CASTRRMNTEAFF.

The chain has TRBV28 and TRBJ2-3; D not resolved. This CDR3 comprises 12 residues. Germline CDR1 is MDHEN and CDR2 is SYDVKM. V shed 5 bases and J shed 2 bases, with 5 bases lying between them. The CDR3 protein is CASSVATDTQYF. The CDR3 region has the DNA TGTGCCAGCAGTGTGGCCACAGATACGCAGTATTTT.

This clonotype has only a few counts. The CDR3 loop is CSARGDRGPTDTQYF. The CDR3 DNA sequence: TGCAGTGCTAGAGGGGACAGGGGTCCCACAGATACGCAGTATTTT. This chain links TRBV20-1 with TRBJ2-3; 10 nucleotides agree with TRBD1. The CDR3 runs 15 residues. Unmatched junction bases numbered 3, after V lost 1 base and J lost 2 bases. Germline assignment: CDR1 DFQATT and CDR2 SNEGSKA (reference sequence).

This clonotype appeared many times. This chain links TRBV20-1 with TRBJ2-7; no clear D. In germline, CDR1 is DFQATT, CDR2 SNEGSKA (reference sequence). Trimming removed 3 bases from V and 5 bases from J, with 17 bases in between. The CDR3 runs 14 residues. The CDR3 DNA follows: TGCAGTGCTAGTCCCCGAACATTAGTGGACGAGCAGTACTTC. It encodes CSASPRTLVDEQYF.